Listed here is a single TCR beta chain. The antigen is unknown. Germline assignment: CDR1 SGHRS and CDR2 YFSETQ. This CDR3 contains 16 residues. J lost 2 bases, V lost 4 bases, and 9 bases had no gene match. The PCR contained 60 Vbeta and 13 Jbeta primers. Repertoires were generated with immunoSEQ multiplex PCR, while TCRdb's copy carries only in-frame clones and drops some. The sample shows about 160,000 clones, 70% to 85% of them seen only once. This sample is part of a study of cytomegalovirus exposure and HLA in healthy donors. Overall study findings and caveats: HLA allele associations emerged for some 16,000 TCR beta sequences in a later analysis, at 0.05 false discovery rate. As a later analysis showed, several of the most significant clusters appeared to be linked to common viral pathogens. Rare TCR sequences dominated, though some public TCRs recurred in many donors.

The receptor's source is a man between 50 and 59 years old in good health and CMV-seropositive. Sequencing used PBMCs. The chain recombines TRBV5-1 with TRBJ2-5; TRBD1 matches 9 bases. For the CDR3, the DNA is TGCGCCAGCAGCCCGGCAGCCGGGACAGGGCAAGAGACCCAGTACTTC. Amino acid sequence: CASSPAAGTGQETQYF.